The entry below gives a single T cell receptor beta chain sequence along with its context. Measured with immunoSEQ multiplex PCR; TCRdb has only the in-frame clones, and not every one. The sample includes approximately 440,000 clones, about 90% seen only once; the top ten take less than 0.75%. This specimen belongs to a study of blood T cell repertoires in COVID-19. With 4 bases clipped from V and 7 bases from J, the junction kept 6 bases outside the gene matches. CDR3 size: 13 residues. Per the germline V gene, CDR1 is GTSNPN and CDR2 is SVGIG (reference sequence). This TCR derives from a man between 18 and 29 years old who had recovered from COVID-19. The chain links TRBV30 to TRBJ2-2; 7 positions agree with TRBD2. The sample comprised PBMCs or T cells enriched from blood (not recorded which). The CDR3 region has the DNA TGTGCCTGGAATGTGCGGGGGAGCGGGGAGCTGTTTTTT. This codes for CAWNVRGSGELFF. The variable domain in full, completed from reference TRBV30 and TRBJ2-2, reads SQTIHQWPATLVQPVGSPLSLECTVEGTSNPNLYWYRQAAGRGLQLLFYSVGIGQISSEVPQNLSASRPQDRQFILSSKKLLLSDSGFYLCAWNVRGSGELFFGEGSRLTVL.